This TCR beta chain was retrieved from a study of T cells in Graves' hyperthyroidism and ophthalmopathy. Study-level findings and limits: Ophthalmopathy cases were set apart from stable hyperthyroidism by a 13 V-J model.

Regarding this clonotype: Its antigen is currently unknown.

TCR beta CDR3 region amplification was performed from RNA transcripts. A set of HTBI primers served as the primers for a first-round RT-PCR of the TCR CDR3. One entry per CDR3 protein results from TCRdb running MiXCR on the multiplex PCR reads. The sample holds around 500,000 distinct CDR3 sequences, approximately 14% seen once. The CDR3 length is 13 residues. With 4 bases removed from V and 2 bases from J, the gap between germline ends came to 6 bases. Germline loops: CDR1 WNHNN, CDR2 SYGVQD (reference sequence). The clonotype originates from a woman in her thirties or forties with Graves' hyperthyroidism. The chain is built from TRBV10-1 and TRBJ2-1; D is possibly TRBD1 (6 bases). Sequencing was performed on blood. The CDR3 sequence is CASSAGAYNEQFF. CDR3 DNA: TGCGCCAGCAGTGCAGGGGCCTACAATGAGCAGTTCTTC.